This TCR beta chain is drawn from a study of control samples from healthy donors and cancer patients. Trimming cost V 0 bases and J 7 bases; bases outside gene matches: 4. Germline V gene sequence: CDR1 SGHRS, CDR2 YFSETQ. CDR3 length equals 17 residues. Clones were read by immunoSEQ multiplex PCR, and TCRdb kept only the in-frame ones, dropping some. The sample gives over 85,000 clones, roughly 88% of which show up once; around 3.5% is in the top ten. The chain recombines TRBV5-1 with TRBJ2-1; 16 bases are shared with TRBD2. The sample comprised PBMCs. The clonotype originates from a woman aged 55 to 70 with lung cancer. CDR3 in DNA: TGCGCCAGCAGCTTGGCCGGGACTAGCGGGAGGGCTAATGAGCAGTTCTTC. Translation gives CASSLAGTSGRANEQFF.